What follows are 26 T cell receptor beta chains derived from one specimen sequenced in a study of OX40 agonist ivuxolimab in advanced cancers. Sequencing used immunoSEQ multiplex PCR; TCRdb keeps in-frame clones, though not all of them. The sample has 50,000 to 65,000 clones, 75% to 85% seen once. This specimen consisted of CD4+ or CD8+ T cells sorted from blood, obtained in a trial of the OX40 agonist ivuxolimab. These receptors came from an adult with an advanced solid tumor such as melanoma, head and neck, liver or kidney cancer.

The gene calls are TRBV6-6 and TRBJ1-1; tentative D call: TRBD1 (6 bases). V lost 2 bases, J lost 0 bases, and 7 bases lay in between. Per germline, CDR1 MNHNY and CDR2 SVGAGI (reference sequence). This CDR3 is built from 14 residues. CDR3 DNA sequence: TGTGCCAGCAGTTACGGACAGTTGAACACTGAAGCTTTCTTT. Its translation is CASSYGQLNTEAFF.

The chain is built from TRBV7-9 and TRBJ2-7, with D perhaps matching TRBD1 (5 bases). The germline V gene has CDR1 SEHNR and CDR2 FQNEAQ (reference sequence). The CDR3 loop spans 13 amino acids. V was cut by 3 bases and J by 6 bases, with 12 bases left in between. In DNA, the CDR3 is TGTGCCAGCAGCTTGGGTACAGGTTTCGAGCAGTACTTC. Protein product: CASSLGTGFEQYF.

V is TRBV9 and J is TRBJ1-6, with D possibly being TRBD1 (5 bases). CDR1 and CDR2 (germline): SGDLS, YYNGEE. The germline V and J ends were trimmed by 4 bases and 5 bases, with 13 bases remaining between them. The CDR3 runs 15 residues. The CDR3 loop is CASSPGPLNNSPLHF. DNA for the CDR3: TGTGCCAGCAGCCCGGGGCCTCTTAATAATTCACCCCTCCACTTT.

V gene TRBV7-3 combines with J gene TRBJ2-5; TRBD2 matches 15 bases. The CDR3 sequence is 17 residues long. Germline V gene sequence: CDR1 SGHTA, CDR2 FQGTGA. Trimming at V came to 5 bases and at J to 9 bases, leaving 13 bases not matched to a gene. The CDR3 DNA reads TGTGCCAGCAGCCCGCTGGGACTAGCGGGGGGTGGGTTGGCCCAGTACTTC. It encodes CASSPLGLAGGGLAQYF.

The chain employs TRBV19 and TRBJ2-2; perhaps D is TRBD1 or TRBD2 (6 bases each). In germline, CDR1 is LNHDA, CDR2 SQIVND (reference sequence). The CDR3 contains 15 residues. Trimming removed 7 bases at V and 3 bases at J, with 15 bases between. As DNA, the CDR3 is TGTGCCAGTAACAAGGGGGGCACGGACACCGGGGAGCTGTTTTTT. Protein product: CASNKGGTDTGELFF.

The chain is built from TRBV19 and TRBJ2-1; D gene ambiguous. Deletions cut 3 bases from V and 2 bases from J, with 8 bases between. CDR1 is LNHDA and CDR2 is SQIVND in the germline V gene (reference sequence). CDR3 length: 14 amino acids. This chain's CDR3 is CASSMDGPYNEQFF. The CDR3 DNA reads TGTGCCAGTAGTATGGACGGGCCCTACAATGAGCAGTTCTTC.

V and J are TRBV5-1 and TRBJ2-7; 8 bases are a match to TRBD2. Germline V CDR1 and CDR2: SGHRS, YFSETQ. Unmatched junction bases numbered 6, after V lost 4 bases and J lost 6 bases. The CDR3 consists of 13 residues. DNA for the CDR3: TGCGCCAGCAGCGACGGGGGGGCTGGCGAGCAGTACTTC. As protein: CASSDGGAGEQYF. Together with reference TRBV5-1 and TRBJ2-7, the CDR3 gives the full variable domain: KAGVTQTPRYLIKTRGQQVTLSCSPISGHRSVSWYQQTPGQGLQFLFEYFSETQRNKGNFPGRFSGRQFSNSRSEMNVSTLELGDSALYLCASSDGGAGEQYFGPGTRLTVT.

The rearrangement uses TRBV7-7 and TRBJ1-4, with TRBD1 matching over 11 bases. The germline gives CDR1 SSHAT, CDR2 FNYEAQ (reference sequence). The CDR3 extends over 15 amino acids. The ends lost 1 base at V and 5 bases at J; junction bases unmatched: 0. The CDR3 DNA follows: TGTGCCAGCAGCTTAGGGACAGGGGGCAATGAAAAACTGTTTTTT. Translation: CASSLGTGGNEKLFF.

This rearrangement joins TRBV9 to TRBJ2-7; 9 bases are a match to TRBD1. This CDR3 is 14 amino acids long. The germline V gene encodes CDR1 SGDLS and CDR2 YYNGEE. After removal of 2 bases from V and 5 bases from J, the junction contained 5 bases not matched to a gene. The CDR3 sequence: CASSVGDRDHEQYF. The DNA of the CDR3 is TGTGCCAGCAGCGTGGGGGACAGGGACCACGAGCAGTACTTC.

The chain is built from TRBV6-6 and TRBJ2-5; TRBD1 matches 9 bases. CDR3 length: 15 amino acids. The V gene's germline CDR1 is MNHNY and CDR2 SVGAGI (reference sequence). V lost 0 bases to trimming and J lost 5 bases; unmatched junction nucleotides: 4. The CDR3 reads CASSYSHRGRETQYF. The DNA of the CDR3 is TGTGCCAGCAGTTACTCCCACAGGGGGCGTGAGACCCAGTACTTC.

A single count supports this clone. The chain is built from TRBV5-1 and TRBJ2-7; maybe TRBD1 (5 bases). The CDR3 is 14 residues long. In germline, CDR1 is SGHRS, CDR2 YFSETQ. The V and J ends lost 5 bases and 0 bases respectively, with 12 bases between them. In DNA form, the CDR3 reads TGCGCCAGCAGGCTCCACGACAGCTCCTACGAGCAGTACTTC. This gives the protein CASRLHDSSYEQYF.

V is TRBV6-5 and J is TRBJ2-7; D may be TRBD1 (5 bases). The CDR3 loop spans 14 amino acids. Germline V CDR1 and CDR2: MNHEY, SVGAGI. V dropped 5 bases and J dropped 1 base, with 12 bases sitting between them. CDR3 amino acids: CASSETRQSYEQYF. DNA for the CDR3: TGTGCCAGCAGTGAAACGAGACAGTCCTACGAGCAGTACTTC.

The rearrangement uses TRBV7-3 and TRBJ1-1; D uncertain. This CDR3 contains 14 residues. With 1 base removed from V and 3 bases from J, the gap between germline ends came to 9 bases. Germline V CDR1 and CDR2: SGHTA, FQGTGA. The CDR3 region is CASSLNPGDTEAFF. Written as DNA, the CDR3 is TGTGCCAGCAGCTTAAATCCCGGTGACACTGAAGCTTTCTTT.

V gene TRBV9 combines with J gene TRBJ1-4; 12 nucleotides align to TRBD1. Trimming removed 4 bases from V and 8 bases from J; junction bases left unmatched: 3. The CDR3 runs 14 residues. Germline V gene lookup returns CDR1 SGDLS and CDR2 YYNGEE. The CDR3 is CASSRGQGAEKLFF. The CDR3, as DNA: TGTGCCAGCAGCCGGGGACAGGGGGCGGAAAAACTGTTTTTT.

V is TRBV9 and J is TRBJ2-7, with 9 bases fitting TRBD2. This CDR3 is built from 16 residues. V lost 0 bases, J lost 4 bases, and 8 bases stayed unmatched. Per germline, CDR1 SGDLS and CDR2 YYNGEE. CDR3 sequence: CASSVDSSGGLYEQYF. In nucleotides, the CDR3 is TGTGCCAGCAGCGTAGATAGTAGCGGGGGATTATACGAGCAGTACTTC.

The V call is TRBV7-9, the J call TRBJ2-7; TRBD2 matches at 7 bases. The CDR3 sequence is 14 residues long. With V trimmed by 3 bases and J by 6 bases, 8 bases remained unmatched. Looked up from germline, CDR1 is SEHNR and CDR2 is FQNEAQ (reference sequence). As DNA, the CDR3 is TGTGCCAGCAGCTTTGGGAGGGCAGGTGGCGAGCAGTACTTC. The encoded protein is CASSFGRAGGEQYF. The full variable domain, completed using reference TRBV7-9 and TRBJ2-7, is DTGVSQNPRHKITKRGQNVTFRCDPISEHNRLYWYRQTLGQGPEFLTYFQNEAQLEKSRLLSDRFSAERPKGSFSTLEIQRTEQGDSAMYLCASSFGRAGGEQYFGPGTRLTVT.

The CDR3 protein is CASSLAAVGGSNGYTF. The CDR3 DNA is TGTGCCAGCAGCTTGGCTGCTGTTGGAGGGTCTAATGGCTACACCTTC. V and J are TRBV5-6 and TRBJ1-2; D is unclear. This CDR3 is built from 16 residues. The V and J ends lost 0 bases and 6 bases respectively, with 18 bases between them. CDR1 and CDR2 from the germline V gene are SGHDT and YYEEEE. The entire variable domain, with the rest obtained from reference TRBV5-6 and TRBJ1-2, is as follows: DAGVTQSPTHLIKTRGQQVTLRCSPKSGHDTVSWYQQALGQGPQFIFQYYEEEERQRGNFPDRFSGHQFPNYSSELNVNALLLGDSALYLCASSLAAVGGSNGYTFGSGTRLTVV.

The rearrangement joins TRBV19 to TRBJ2-7; D may be TRBD1 (8 bases). Germline V gene lookup returns CDR1 LNHDA and CDR2 SQIVND (reference sequence). This CDR3 spans 14 amino acids. Trimming removed 4 bases from V and 5 bases from J, with 15 bases in between. CDR3 bases: TGTGCCAGTAGTAAAGGACAGGGAGGGCACGAGCAGTACTTC. Protein product: CASSKGQGGHEQYF.

The gene calls are TRBV6-5 and TRBJ2-7; tentatively, D is TRBD2 (6 bases). Trimming took 6 bases from V and 0 from J, leaving 15 bases between them. This CDR3 comprises 15 residues. Germline V CDR1 and CDR2: MNHEY, SVGAGI. In DNA, the CDR3 is TGTGCCAGCAGAACCCGGGACTCGAGCTCCTACGAGCAGTACTTC. It is translated as CASRTRDSSSYEQYF.

The chain recombines TRBV5-1 with TRBJ1-1; 11 bases are a match to TRBD1. Trimming removed 3 bases from V and 0 bases from J; junction bases left unmatched: 1. This CDR3 region has 15 residues. The germline CDR1 and CDR2 sequences are SGHRS and YFSETQ. The CDR3 is CASSWDRGMNTEAFF. CDR3 bases: TGCGCCAGCAGCTGGGACAGGGGGATGAACACTGAAGCTTTCTTT.

The V and J genes are TRBV5-1 and TRBJ1-1; TRBD1 agrees at 9 bases. The CDR3 has 14 amino acids. CDR1 and CDR2 from the germline V gene are SGHRS and YFSETQ. The junction had 4 bases not matched to a gene; V was cut back by 4 bases and J by 3 bases. The DNA of the CDR3 is TGCGCCAGCAGCCCCCGGACAGGGGACACTGAAGCTTTCTTT. It is translated as CASSPRTGDTEAFF.

The DNA for the CDR3 is TGTGCCAGCAGGCCTGGCGCTAGCGGAGATACGCAGTATTTT. Protein product: CASRPGASGDTQYF. This rearrangement joins TRBV7-9 to TRBJ2-3, with TRBD2 matching over 7 bases. The germline CDR1 and CDR2 sequences are SEHNR and FQNEAQ (reference sequence). The CDR3 has 14 residues. V shed 6 bases and J 5 bases; nucleotides not matched to a gene: 8.

The chain joins TRBV7-3 to TRBJ1-6; no definite D call. The CDR3 length is 13 residues. The germline V gene has CDR1 SGHTA and CDR2 FQGTGA. V was shortened by 2 bases and J by 3 bases, with 2 bases between the two germline ends. The CDR3 spells CASSLYYNSPLHF. CDR3 DNA sequence: TGTGCCAGCAGCTTATACTATAATTCACCCCTCCACTTT.

V and J are TRBV6-1 and TRBJ2-2; D is possibly TRBD1 (5 bases). CDR3 size: 15 residues. The V gene's germline CDR1 is MNHNS and CDR2 SASEGT. Trimming stripped 6 bases from V and 3 bases from J, with 14 bases between. DNA of the CDR3: TGTGCCAGCAGGCTCTTGTGGGGCGACACCGGGGAGCTGTTTTTT. Translated: CASRLLWGDTGELFF.

The V gene is TRBV6-1, the J gene TRBJ1-1; no reliable D call. The CDR3 has 15 residues. V was pared by 4 bases and J by 4 bases, with 16 bases between. Germline-derived CDR1 and CDR2 are MNHNS and SASEGT. DNA of the CDR3: TGTGCCAGCAGTGTAAATGGAGGGTCGACCACTGAAGCTTTCTTT. As protein: CASSVNGGSTTEAFF.

The chain has TRBV28 and TRBJ1-4; no reliable D call. The V end was cut by 3 bases, the J end by 4 bases, with 12 bases between. This CDR3 is 15 amino acids long. Per germline, CDR1 MDHEN and CDR2 SYDVKM. The CDR3 is CASSLNLRNNEKLFF. The CDR3 DNA reads TGTGCCAGCAGTTTGAACCTACGGAATAATGAAAAACTGTTTTTT.